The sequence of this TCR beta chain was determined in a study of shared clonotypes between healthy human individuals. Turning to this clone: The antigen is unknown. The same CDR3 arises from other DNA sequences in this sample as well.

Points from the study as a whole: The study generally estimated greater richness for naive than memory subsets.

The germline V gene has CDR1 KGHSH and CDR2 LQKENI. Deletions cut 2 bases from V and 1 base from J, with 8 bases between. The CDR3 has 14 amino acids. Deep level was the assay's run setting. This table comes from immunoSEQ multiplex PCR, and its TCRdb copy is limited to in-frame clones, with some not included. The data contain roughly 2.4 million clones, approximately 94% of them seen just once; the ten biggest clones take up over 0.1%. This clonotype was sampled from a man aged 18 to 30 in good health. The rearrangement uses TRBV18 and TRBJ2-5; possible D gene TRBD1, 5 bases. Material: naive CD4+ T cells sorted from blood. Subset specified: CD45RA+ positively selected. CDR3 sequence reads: CASSPGAVQETQYF. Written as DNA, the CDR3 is TGTGCCAGCTCACCAGGGGCCGTCCAAGAGACCCAGTACTTC.